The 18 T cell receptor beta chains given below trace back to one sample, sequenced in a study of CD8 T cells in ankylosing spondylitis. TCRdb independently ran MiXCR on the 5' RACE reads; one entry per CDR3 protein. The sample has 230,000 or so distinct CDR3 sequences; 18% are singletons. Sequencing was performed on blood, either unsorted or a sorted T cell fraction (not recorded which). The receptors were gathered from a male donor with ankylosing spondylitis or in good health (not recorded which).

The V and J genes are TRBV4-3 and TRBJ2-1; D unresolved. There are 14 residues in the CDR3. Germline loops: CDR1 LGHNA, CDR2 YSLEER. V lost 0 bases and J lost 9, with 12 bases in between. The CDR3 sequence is CASSQDDSHIEQFF. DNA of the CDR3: TGCGCCAGCAGCCAAGACGATTCACATATTGAGCAGTTCTTC.

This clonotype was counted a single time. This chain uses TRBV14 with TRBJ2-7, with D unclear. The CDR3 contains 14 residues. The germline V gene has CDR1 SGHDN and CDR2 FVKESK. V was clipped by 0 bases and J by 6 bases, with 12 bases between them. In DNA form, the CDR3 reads TGTGCCAGCAGCCAAGATGCCAGCCCCCTCGAGCAGTACTTC. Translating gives CASSQDASPLEQYF.

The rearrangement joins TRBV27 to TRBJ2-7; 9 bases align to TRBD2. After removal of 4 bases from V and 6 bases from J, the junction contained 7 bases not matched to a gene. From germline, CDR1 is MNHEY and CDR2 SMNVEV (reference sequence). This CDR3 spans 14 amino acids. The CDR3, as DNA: TGTGCCAGCAGTTCGCCCGGGACTAGCTCCGAGCAGTACTTC. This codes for CASSSPGTSSEQYF.

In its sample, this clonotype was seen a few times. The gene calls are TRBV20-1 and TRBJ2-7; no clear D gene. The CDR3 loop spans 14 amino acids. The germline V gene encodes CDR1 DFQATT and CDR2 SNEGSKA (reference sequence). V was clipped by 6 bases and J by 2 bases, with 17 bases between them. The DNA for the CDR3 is TGCAGTGCGCAAACTGAACACTCCCCCTACGAGCAGTACTTC. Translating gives CSAQTEHSPYEQYF.

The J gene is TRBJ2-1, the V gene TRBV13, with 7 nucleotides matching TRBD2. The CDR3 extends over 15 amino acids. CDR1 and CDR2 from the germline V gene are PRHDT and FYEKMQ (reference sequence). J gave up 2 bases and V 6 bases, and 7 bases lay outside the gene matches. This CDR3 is CASRGGGFPYNEQFF. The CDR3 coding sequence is TGTGCCAGCAGGGGGGGAGGGTTCCCCTACAATGAGCAGTTCTTC.

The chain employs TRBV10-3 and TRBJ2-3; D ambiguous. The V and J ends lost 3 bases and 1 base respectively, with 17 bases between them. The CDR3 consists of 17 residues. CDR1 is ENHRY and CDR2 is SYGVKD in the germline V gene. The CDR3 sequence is CAISEPVGSVGTDTQYF. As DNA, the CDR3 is TGTGCCATCAGTGAACCAGTTGGGTCCGTCGGCACAGATACGCAGTATTTT.

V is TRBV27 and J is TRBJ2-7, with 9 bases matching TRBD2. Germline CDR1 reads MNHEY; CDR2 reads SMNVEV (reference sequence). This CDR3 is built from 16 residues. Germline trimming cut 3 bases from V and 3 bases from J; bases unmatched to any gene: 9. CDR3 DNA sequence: TGTGCCAGCAGTTTGGCCCCTAGCGGGACGATCTACGAGCAGTACTTC. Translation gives CASSLAPSGTIYEQYF.

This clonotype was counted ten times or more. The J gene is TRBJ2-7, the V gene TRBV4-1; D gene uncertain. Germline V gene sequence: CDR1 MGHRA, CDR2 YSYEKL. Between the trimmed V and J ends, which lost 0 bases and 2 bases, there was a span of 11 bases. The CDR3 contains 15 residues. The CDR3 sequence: CASSQEERPTYEQYF. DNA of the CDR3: TGCGCCAGCAGCCAAGAAGAGAGGCCAACCTACGAGCAGTACTTC.

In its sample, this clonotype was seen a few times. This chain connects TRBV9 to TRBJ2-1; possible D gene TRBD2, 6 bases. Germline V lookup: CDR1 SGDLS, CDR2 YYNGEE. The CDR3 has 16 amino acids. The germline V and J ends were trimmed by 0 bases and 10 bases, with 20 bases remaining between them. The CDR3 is CASSVAGGREVGEQFF. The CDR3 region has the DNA TGTGCCAGCAGCGTAGCTGGGGGGAGAGAAGTAGGCGAGCAGTTCTTC. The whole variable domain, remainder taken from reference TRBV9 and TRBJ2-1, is DSGVTQTPKHLITATGQRVTLRCSPRSGDLSVYWYQQSLDQGLQFLIQYYNGEERAKGNILERFSAQQFPDLHSELNLSSLELGDSALYFCASSVAGGREVGEQFFGPGTRLTVL.

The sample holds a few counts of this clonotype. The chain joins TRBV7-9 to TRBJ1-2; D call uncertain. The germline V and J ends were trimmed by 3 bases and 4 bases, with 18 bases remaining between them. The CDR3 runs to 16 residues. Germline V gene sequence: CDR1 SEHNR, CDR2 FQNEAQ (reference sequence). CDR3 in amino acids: CASSFGQDFLIYGYTF. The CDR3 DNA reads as TGTGCCAGCAGCTTCGGCCAGGACTTCCTCATCTATGGCTACACCTTC.

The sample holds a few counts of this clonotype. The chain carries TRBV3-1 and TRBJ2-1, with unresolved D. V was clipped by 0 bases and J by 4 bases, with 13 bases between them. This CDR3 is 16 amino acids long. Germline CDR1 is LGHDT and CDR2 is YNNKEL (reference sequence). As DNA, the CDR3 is TGTGCCAGCAGCCAAGATCCCTCGATCCTTTACAATGAGCAGTTCTTC. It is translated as CASSQDPSILYNEQFF.

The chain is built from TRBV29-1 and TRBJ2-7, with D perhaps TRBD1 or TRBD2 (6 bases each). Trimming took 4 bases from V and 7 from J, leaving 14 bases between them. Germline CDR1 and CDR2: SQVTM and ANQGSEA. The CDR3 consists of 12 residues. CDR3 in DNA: TGCAGCGTTGTACAGGGACTGTATGAGCAGTACTTC. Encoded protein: CSVVQGLYEQYF.

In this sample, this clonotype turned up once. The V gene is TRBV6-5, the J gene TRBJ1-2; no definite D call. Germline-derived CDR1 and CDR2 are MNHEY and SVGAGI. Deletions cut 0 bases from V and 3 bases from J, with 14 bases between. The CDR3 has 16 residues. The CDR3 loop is CASSYSRAADDYGYTF. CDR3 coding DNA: TGTGCCAGCAGTTACTCGAGAGCAGCCGATGACTATGGCTACACCTTC.

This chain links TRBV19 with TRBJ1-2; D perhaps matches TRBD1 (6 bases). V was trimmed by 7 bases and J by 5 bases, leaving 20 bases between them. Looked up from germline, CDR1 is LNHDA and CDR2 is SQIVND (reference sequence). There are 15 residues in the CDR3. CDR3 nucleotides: TGTGCCAGTAACTCGGACAGTGCAAGCTCTTATGGCTACACCTTC. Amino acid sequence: CASNSDSASSYGYTF.

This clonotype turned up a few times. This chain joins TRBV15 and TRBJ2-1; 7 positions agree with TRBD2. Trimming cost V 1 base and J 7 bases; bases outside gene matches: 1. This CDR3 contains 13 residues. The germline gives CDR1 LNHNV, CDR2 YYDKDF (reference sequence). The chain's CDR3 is CATSRAGGNEQFF. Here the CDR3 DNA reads TGTGCCACCAGCAGAGCGGGGGGTAATGAGCAGTTCTTC.

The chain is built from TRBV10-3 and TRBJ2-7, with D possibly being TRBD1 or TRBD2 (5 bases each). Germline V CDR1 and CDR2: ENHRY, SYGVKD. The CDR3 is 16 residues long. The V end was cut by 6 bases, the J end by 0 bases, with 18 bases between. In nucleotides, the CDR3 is TGTGCCATCAGCTACCCCGAGAAGGGGAGCTCCTACGAGCAGTACTTC. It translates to CAISYPEKGSSYEQYF.

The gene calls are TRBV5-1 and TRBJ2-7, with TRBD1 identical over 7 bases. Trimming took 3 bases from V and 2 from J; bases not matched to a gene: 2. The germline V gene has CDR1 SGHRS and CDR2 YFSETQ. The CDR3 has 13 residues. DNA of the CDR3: TGCGCCAGCAGCTGGGGACAGCCCTACGAGCAGTACTTC. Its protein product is CASSWGQPYEQYF. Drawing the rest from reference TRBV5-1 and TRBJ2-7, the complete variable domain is KAGVTQTPRYLIKTRGQQVTLSCSPISGHRSVSWYQQTPGQGLQFLFEYFSETQRNKGNFPGRFSGRQFSNSRSEMNVSTLELGDSALYLCASSWGQPYEQYFGPGTRLTVT.

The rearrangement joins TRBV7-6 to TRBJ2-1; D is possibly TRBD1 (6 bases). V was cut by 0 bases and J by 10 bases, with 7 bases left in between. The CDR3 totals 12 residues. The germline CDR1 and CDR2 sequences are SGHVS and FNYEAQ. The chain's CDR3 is CASSLAGQEQFF. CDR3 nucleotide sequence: TGTGCCAGCAGCTTAGCAGGACAGGAGCAGTTCTTC.